This passage covers 14 T cell receptor beta chains from one sample sequenced in a study of T cells after yellow fever vaccination (dated by TCRdb to between 2019 and 2020). To prepare the library, 5' RACE was applied. The data were produced on an Illumina NovaSeq 6000. TCRdb trimmed the raw reads at Q25, called clones with MiXCR and kept productive beta chains. Each CDR3 protein appears once, grouped with its most common genes and DNA. In all, the sample holds 300,000 to 350,000 distinct CDR3 sequences, and roughly 10% of those were seen once. Clones ranked in the top ten supply over 3% of the sample. This specimen's treatment or condition label, per the study, means: live attenuated yellow fever vaccine strain. Specimen: CD4+ T cells sorted from PBMCs, collected 45 days after the yellow fever booster vaccination. These receptors all come from a man aged 18 to 35 who received the YFV17D yellow fever vaccine.

There are many counts of this clonotype. The rearrangement links TRBV7-2 to TRBJ1-1; tentatively, D is TRBD1 (5 bases). This CDR3 contains 13 residues. CDR1 SGHTA and CDR2 FQGNSA come from the germline V gene. V shed 6 bases and J shed 0 bases, with 8 bases lying between them. CDR3 nucleotides: TGTGCCAGCAGTTCGACAGTGAACACTGAAGCTTTCTTT. This encodes CASSSTVNTEAFF.

The genes are TRBV18 and TRBJ1-1, with 8 bases lining up with TRBD1. Unmatched junction bases numbered 10, after V lost 6 bases and J lost 4 bases. This CDR3 contains 15 residues. Germline values: CDR1 KGHSH, CDR2 LQKENI. The CDR3 spells CASSLDRVFGTEAFF. The CDR3 nucleotides are TGTGCCAGCTCGCTGGACAGGGTTTTCGGCACTGAAGCTTTCTTT.

This clonotype was observed many times. The J gene is TRBJ2-5, the V gene TRBV5-6; unclear D gene. CDR1 is SGHDT, CDR2 YYEEEE, per germline. The V gene lost 6 bases and the J gene lost 0 bases, with 9 bases spanning the gap. The CDR3 has 13 amino acids. DNA for the CDR3: TGTGCCAGCAATTCTAGAAACCAAGAGACCCAGTACTTC. Amino acids: CASNSRNQETQYF.

This chain links TRBV20-1 with TRBJ2-3, with D maybe TRBD2 (6 bases). Per germline, CDR1 DFQATT and CDR2 SNEGSKA (reference sequence). The CDR3 loop spans 16 amino acids. The ends were cut back, 3 bases at V and 0 bases at J, with 16 bases in the middle. The CDR3 here is CSARALGRGSTDTQYF. The CDR3 nucleotides read TGCAGTGCTAGGGCTTTAGGGCGGGGCAGCACAGATACGCAGTATTTT.

This clonotype has only a few counts. This chain links TRBV29-1 with TRBJ2-1; 7 positions match TRBD1. Germline values: CDR1 SQVTM, CDR2 ANQGSEA. The CDR3 length is 13 residues. V dropped 5 bases and J dropped 4; count of bases not matched to a gene: 5. The CDR3 protein is CSVPQGVYNEQFF. Here the CDR3 DNA reads TGCAGCGTTCCTCAGGGGGTTTACAATGAGCAGTTCTTC.

This clonotype was seen only a few times. The chain employs TRBV11-2 and TRBJ1-1; TRBD1 is a possible D gene (5 bases). The CDR3 length is 15 residues. V shed 5 bases and J shed 1 base, with 14 bases lying between them. Per germline, CDR1 SGHAT and CDR2 FQNNGV. Here the CDR3 DNA reads TGTGCCAGCAGCCTATGGGGGGGAGGGAACACTGAAGCTTTCTTT. This codes for CASSLWGGGNTEAFF.

The rearrangement links TRBV20-1 to TRBJ2-7, with D perhaps given as TRBD1 or TRBD2 (5 bases each). V lost 3 bases, J lost 0 bases, and 9 bases lay in between. This CDR3 contains 13 residues. Per germline, CDR1 DFQATT and CDR2 SNEGSKA (reference sequence). The CDR3, as DNA: TGCAGTGCTAGGGGGACGGTCTCCTACGAGCAGTACTTC. Translation: CSARGTVSYEQYF.

The chain employs TRBV11-3 and TRBJ2-1; D is possibly TRBD1 (6 bases). Germline V gene lookup returns CDR1 SGHNT and CDR2 YENEEA. V was shortened by 4 bases and J by 10 bases, with 14 bases between the two germline ends. This CDR3 is built from 13 residues. CDR3 loop: CASSSHPGGEQFF. CDR3 DNA: TGTGCCAGCAGCTCCCACCCTGGGGGCGAGCAGTTCTTC.

This rearrangement joins TRBV4-3 to TRBJ1-4; D unresolved. Germline loops: CDR1 LGHNA, CDR2 YSLEER. The CDR3 spans 14 residues. Trimming took 2 bases from V and 8 from J, leaving 12 bases between them. CDR3 loop: CASSQPFEREKLFF. The CDR3 DNA is TGCGCCAGCAGCCAACCGTTTGAGAGGGAAAAACTGTTTTTT.

The V call is TRBV9, the J call TRBJ1-2, with 8 bases fitting TRBD1. Per germline, CDR1 SGDLS and CDR2 YYNGEE. V lost 3 bases and J lost 1; bases outside the gene matches: 8. CDR3 size: 16 residues. The CDR3: CASSDYRGKINYGYTF. CDR3 nucleotides: TGTGCCAGCAGCGACTACAGGGGGAAGATTAACTATGGCTACACCTTC.

The table lists this clonotype with many counts. The rearrangement joins TRBV7-3 to TRBJ2-3, with D maybe TRBD1 (6 bases). V lost 5 bases to trimming and J lost 8 bases, with 14 bases between them. The CDR3 length is 13 residues. Germline CDR1 is SGHTA and CDR2 is FQGTGA. Here the CDR3 reads CASSPQGWGTQYF. The CDR3 DNA sequence: TGTGCCAGCAGCCCCCAGGGGTGGGGTACGCAGTATTTT.

V and J are TRBV10-1 and TRBJ2-7, with D tentatively TRBD1 or TRBD2 (5 bases each). Germline CDR1 reads WNHNN; CDR2 reads SYGVQD (reference sequence). The CDR3 contains 16 residues. V was pared by 10 bases and J by 6 bases, with 28 bases between. This chain's CDR3 is CATGVGTVEREVEQYV. The CDR3 nucleotides are TGCGCCACCGGGGTCGGGACGGTGGAACGTGAGGTCGAGCAGTACGTC.

This sequence joins TRBV15 and TRBJ1-2; the D gene is possibly TRBD1 (5 bases). The V end was cut by 3 bases, the J end by 8 bases, with 10 bases between. Germline CDR1 reads LNHNV; CDR2 reads YYDKDF (reference sequence). This CDR3 region has 12 residues. The CDR3 nucleotides read TGTGCCACCAGCAGTCAGGGAGGCGGCTACACCTTC. It specifies CATSSQGGGYTF.

This clonotype was counted a few times. The rearrangement uses TRBV15 and TRBJ2-5; TRBD2 agrees at 12 bases. The CDR3 has 16 amino acids. The trim removed 5 bases at V and 4 bases at J, leaving 8 bases unmatched. The germline CDR1 and CDR2 sequences are LNHNV and YYDKDF (reference sequence). The CDR3 nucleotides are TGTGCCACCAGCGGTTGGACTAGCGGGGTTCGAGAGACCCAGTACTTC. Translated, it gives CATSGWTSGVRETQYF.